Below are 14 T cell receptor beta chains sequenced from a single sample in a study of healthy donors' naive CD4 and CD8 T cells. A linear amplification protocol produced the TCR libraries from around 500 ng of total RNA. TCRdb analysed the reads with MiXCR anew, one entry per CDR3 protein. The sample holds about 180,000 distinct CDR3 sequences; about 70% are singletons and the top ten take roughly 2.4%. What was sequenced was naive CD4+ and CD8+ T cells sorted from blood, pooled from several donors. Receptor source: a pool of human donors in good health; the sample pools cells from several healthy donors.

This chain joins TRBV2 and TRBJ2-3; the D gene is possibly TRBD1 (6 bases). The CDR3 consists of 15 residues. V dropped 9 bases and J dropped 2 bases, with 18 bases sitting between them. Germline loops: CDR1 SNHLY, CDR2 FYNNEI. CDR3 protein: CASGTGRGVTDTQYF. CDR3 coding DNA: TGTGCCAGTGGAACAGGGAGAGGGGTCACAGATACGCAGTATTTT.

The chain combines TRBV6-2 or TRBV6-3 with TRBJ1-2; D call uncertain. The CDR3 spans 14 residues. CDR1 is MNHEY and CDR2 is SVGEGT in the germline V gene. The V end was cut by 4 bases, the J end by 4 bases, with 13 bases between. In DNA form, the CDR3 reads TGTGCCAGCAGTTGGAGCCCTCGCGTCTATGGCTACACCTTC. It translates to CASSWSPRVYGYTF.

As for this clonotype: An end of the junction differs from the germline gene, which may be a read error. The CDR3 region is CASSLTFRDGNSPLHF. CDR3 DNA sequence: TGCGCCAGCAGCCTTACCTTCCGGGACGGAAATTCACCCCTCCACTTT. The chain is built from TRBV4-2 and TRBJ1-6; D is possibly TRBD1 (5 bases). The germline gives CDR1 LGHNA, CDR2 YNFKEQ. The CDR3 extends over 16 amino acids.

This clonotype occurred a few times. This sequence joins TRBV6-2 or TRBV6-3 and TRBJ2-2; 10 nucleotides align to TRBD2. The germline V gene has CDR1 MNHEY and CDR2 SVGEGT. This CDR3 comprises 16 residues. The V gene end was trimmed by 6 bases and the J gene end by 8 bases; junction bases not matched to a gene: 12. CDR3 sequence reads: CASRGRAGGPEGELFF. In DNA, the CDR3 is TGTGCCAGCAGGGGCCGAGCGGGAGGGCCGGAAGGGGAGCTGTTTTTT.

V gene TRBV18 combines with J gene TRBJ1-1; possible D gene TRBD1, 5 bases. With 0 bases removed from V and 1 base from J, the gap between germline ends came to 6 bases. The CDR3 is 14 residues long. Looked up from germline, CDR1 is KGHSH and CDR2 is LQKENI. The CDR3 spells CASSPPGENTEAFF. The CDR3 DNA is TGTGCCAGCTCACCACCAGGGGAGAACACTGAAGCTTTCTTT.

J is TRBJ2-1 and V is TRBV6-5, with TRBD1 as a possible D gene (6 bases). Germline assignment: CDR1 MNHEY and CDR2 SVGAGI. This CDR3 has 15 residues. The germline V and J ends were trimmed by 2 bases and 7 bases, with 15 bases remaining between them. CDR3 protein: CASSYGGKMGNEQFF. CDR3 nucleotides: TGTGCCAGCAGTTACGGGGGCAAGATGGGTAATGAGCAGTTCTTC.

The V gene is TRBV6-5, the J gene TRBJ2-3; D is unresolved. CDR3 size: 15 residues. Germline V lookup: CDR1 MNHEY, CDR2 SVGAGI. Trimming removed 10 bases from V and 0 bases from J, with 17 bases in between. DNA of the CDR3: TGTGCCACCAAAAGCCTTCCCCAAAGCACAGATACGCAGTATTTT. The encoded protein is CATKSLPQSTDTQYF.

V gene TRBV6-5 combines with J gene TRBJ1-2, with a possible D match to TRBD1 (6 bases). CDR1 is MNHEY and CDR2 is SVGAGI in the germline V gene. The CDR3 extends over 17 amino acids. V lost 6 bases to trimming and J lost 0 bases, with 20 bases between them. The DNA of the CDR3 is TGTGCCAGCAGCCCCTACCCCGACAGGTTCACTAACTATGGCTACACCTTC. Amino acid sequence: CASSPYPDRFTNYGYTF.

The chain employs TRBV6-5 and TRBJ2-7, with D perhaps assigned TRBD1 or TRBD2 (5 bases each). This CDR3 comprises 15 residues. Per germline, CDR1 MNHEY and CDR2 SVGAGI. CDR3 protein: CASSYSRDATPTLYV. DNA of the CDR3: TGTGCCAGCAGTTACTCAAGGGACGCAACTCCCACCTTGTATGTC.

The chain is built from TRBV29-1 and TRBJ2-1; tentative D call: TRBD1 (6 bases). Germline V lookup: CDR1 SQVTM, CDR2 ANQGSEA. Deletions cut 5 bases from V and 8 bases from J, with 22 bases between. The CDR3 contains 15 residues. The CDR3 sequence is CSVLSLRGTWYEQFF. As DNA, the CDR3 is TGCAGCGTTCTAAGTCTTAGGGGGACGTGGTATGAGCAGTTCTTC.

V usage is TRBV19 and J usage is TRBJ1-4; 7 bases are shared with TRBD1. The germline CDR1 and CDR2 sequences are LNHDA and SQIVND (reference sequence). The V and J ends lost 7 bases and 7 bases, in that order; junction bases with no gene match: 15. This CDR3 has 16 amino acids. CDR3 in amino acids: CASTPDRVSLGEKLFF. The DNA of the CDR3 is TGTGCCAGTACCCCCGACAGGGTTTCTTTAGGTGAAAAACTGTTTTTT. Full variable domain (outside the CDR3, taken from reference TRBV19 and TRBJ1-4): DGGITQSPKYLFRKEGQNVTLSCEQNLNHDAMYWYRQDPGQGLRLIYYSQIVNDFQKGDIAEGYSVSREKKESFPLTVTSAQKNPTAFYLCASTPDRVSLGEKLFFGSGTQLSVL.

The chain recombines TRBV11-2 with TRBJ2-7, with 8 nucleotides matching TRBD1. Germline trimming cut 5 bases from V and 0 bases from J; bases unmatched to any gene: 6. Germline V gene data show CDR1 as SGHAT and CDR2 as FQNNGV. The CDR3 is made up of 15 amino acids. For the CDR3, the DNA is TGTGCCAGCAGCAAGACAGGGGAGACCTCCTACGAGCAGTACTTC. It specifies CASSKTGETSYEQYF.

The genes are TRBV19 and TRBJ2-4; D is unclear. Trimming shortened V by 8 bases and J by 1 base, and 6 bases separated the two germline ends. This CDR3 comprises 12 residues. Germline V lookup: CDR1 LNHDA, CDR2 SQIVND (reference sequence). CDR3 in amino acids: CASCSAKNIQYF. The CDR3, as DNA: TGTGCCAGTTGTTCGGCCAAAAACATTCAGTACTTC.

The DNA for the CDR3 is TGTGCCAGCAGCCGGGGACTGCCCTACGAGCAGTACTTC. Translating gives CASSRGLPYEQYF. The chain is built from TRBV5-4 and TRBJ2-7; TRBD2 might be the D (6 bases). V gave up 4 bases and J gave up 2 bases, with 10 bases separating them. CDR3 length: 13 amino acids. From germline, CDR1 is SGHNT and CDR2 YYREEE (reference sequence).